These 5 T cell receptor beta chains originate from one sample sequenced in a study of blood T cell repertoires in COVID-19. Method: immunoSEQ multiplex PCR; TCRdb's copy keeps in-frame clones and lacks some. The sample includes around 130,000 clones, roughly 71% of them seen just once. Sequenced input: peripheral blood. The receptors were sampled from a man aged 80 or over with acute or convalescent COVID-19.

The genes are TRBV10-3 and TRBJ1-4; D might be TRBD1 (6 bases). CDR3 length: 14 residues. The germline V gene has CDR1 ENHRY and CDR2 SYGVKD. The ends were cut back, 4 bases at V and 6 bases at J, with 12 bases in the middle. The CDR3 DNA follows: TGTGCCATCAGTGGAGGGGGGGGAGATGAAAAACTGTTTTTT. The encoded protein is CAISGGGGDEKLFF.

The chain carries TRBV5-6 and TRBJ2-3; the D gene is possibly TRBD1 (5 bases). The germline CDR1 and CDR2 sequences are SGHDT and YYEEEE. This CDR3 comprises 16 residues. V was clipped by 2 bases and J by 2 bases, with 15 bases between them. The CDR3 region is CASSFREHRYTDTQYF. CDR3 in DNA: TGTGCCAGCAGCTTCAGGGAACACCGTTACACAGATACGCAGTATTTT.

The J gene is TRBJ1-2, the V gene TRBV19, with D unclear. Germline-derived CDR1 and CDR2 are LNHDA and SQIVND (reference sequence). This CDR3 region has 15 residues. The V gene lost 3 bases and the J gene lost 1 base, with 12 bases spanning the gap. The CDR3 here is CASSMSWQNNYGYTF. The CDR3 coding sequence is TGTGCCAGTAGTATGTCGTGGCAGAATAACTATGGCTACACCTTC.

The rearrangement links TRBV4-1 to TRBJ2-3, with 8 bases that match TRBD2. There are 17 residues in the CDR3. The germline V gene has CDR1 MGHRA and CDR2 YSYEKL. V shed 0 bases, J shed 0 bases, and the junction held 5 bases outside the gene matches. CDR3 coding DNA: TGCGCCAGCAGCCAAGAACGGAGCGGGGGTAGCACAGATACGCAGTATTTT. This translates into CASSQERSGGSTDTQYF.

A word on this clone: Relative to the germline gene, one junction end is altered; a read error may explain this. The chain has TRBV2 and TRBJ1-2; maybe TRBD1 (6 bases). The CDR3 has 13 amino acids. Germline-derived CDR1 and CDR2 are SNHLY and FYNNEI. DNA of the CDR3: TGTGCCAGCAGCAGGCTATCCCCCCCGGGACAATCCTTC. Amino acids: CASSRLSPPGQSF.